This T cell receptor beta chain was retrieved from a study of blood T cell repertoires in COVID-19. Study-wide context: Samples came from the United States, Italy and Spain, spanning acute and convalescent COVID-19.

Assay: immunoSEQ multiplex PCR; the TCRdb copy retains only in-frame clones and omits some. The sample has tens of thousands of clones, around 90% seen once. Seattle-derived patients entered the study during active infection and were followed longitudinally. This clone was observed a few times. Germline V gene data show CDR1 as SGDLS and CDR2 as YYNGEE. The CDR3 is made up of 15 amino acids. The germline V and J ends were trimmed by 0 bases and 5 bases, with 14 bases remaining between them. This receptor was obtained from a man aged 55 to 70 with COVID-19, enrolled during active disease. The chain combines TRBV9 with TRBJ1-2; the D is unclear. Specimen: peripheral blood. The CDR3 region is CASSVALRAIYGYTF. The CDR3 DNA follows: TGTGCCAGCAGCGTAGCTTTGAGGGCTATATATGGCTACACCTTC.